Sequencing of this TCR beta chain was carried out in a study of blood T cell repertoires in COVID-19. Whole-study context: Acute-phase and convalescent COVID-19 samples originated in the United States, Italy and Spain. Sample material is recorded as cDNA or gDNA derived from T cells, B-cell-depleted T cells, or PBMCs.

V lost 4 bases and J lost 0, with 13 bases in between. Germline assignment: CDR1 ENHRY and CDR2 SYGVKD. This CDR3 is built from 16 residues. Method: immunoSEQ multiplex PCR; TCRdb's copy keeps in-frame clones and lacks some. Among about 250,000 clones, 65% to 90% were seen once, and the ten largest hold roughly 5%. Sequencing was carried out using peripheral blood. V is TRBV10-3 and J is TRBJ2-1; D is unclear. This TCR came from a man aged 45 to 65 with COVID-19, enrolled during active disease. The CDR3 reads CAISVSSLSSYNEQFF. The CDR3, as DNA: TGTGCCATCAGTGTTAGTTCTCTAAGCTCCTACAATGAGCAGTTCTTC.